The next 28 T cell receptor beta chains were all read from a single sample in a study of cytomegalovirus exposure and HLA in healthy donors. 60 Vbeta and 13 Jbeta primers were used in PCR. Assay: immunoSEQ multiplex PCR; the TCRdb copy retains only in-frame clones and omits some. Among around 180,000 clones, around 79% were seen once, and the ten largest hold 0.69%. The sequenced sample was PBMCs. The source is a woman aged 40 to 49 in good health and CMV-seronegative.

This rearrangement joins TRBV2 to TRBJ2-7; maybe TRBD2 (6 bases). Per germline, CDR1 SNHLY and CDR2 FYNNEI. The CDR3 totals 15 residues. The V and J ends lost 5 bases and 6 bases respectively, with 20 bases between them. CDR3 sequence reads: CASSSQSLGGAEQYF. CDR3 coding DNA: TGTGCCAGCAGTTCACAGTCTCTTGGCGGGGCCGAGCAGTACTTC.

This chain joins TRBV10-3 and TRBJ2-3; 11 bases line up with TRBD1. This CDR3 has 16 residues. Germline V lookup: CDR1 ENHRY, CDR2 SYGVKD. J was trimmed by 0 bases and V by 10 bases; bases with no gene match: 9. In DNA, the CDR3 is TGTGCCACCTTACCTGGACAGGGGGCTAGCACAGATACGCAGTATTTT. Translating gives CATLPGQGASTDTQYF.

This clone was picked up one time. The V and J genes are TRBV6-5 and TRBJ2-5, with D perhaps TRBD1 (6 bases). Per germline, CDR1 MNHEY and CDR2 SVGAGI. Trimming removed 3 bases at V and 1 base at J, with 9 bases between. This CDR3 has 14 amino acids. CDR3 nucleotide sequence: TGTGCCAGCAGTTATGTACAGGGCCAAGAGACCCAGTACTTC. Translation gives CASSYVQGQETQYF.

This clone was detected only once. The chain has TRBV11-2 and TRBJ1-1; D is perhaps TRBD1 (6 bases). V was clipped by 4 bases and J by 4 bases, with 16 bases between them. This CDR3 contains 15 residues. CDR1 and CDR2 (germline): SGHAT, FQNNGV. The CDR3 loop reads CASSWRGGRGTEAFF. The CDR3 DNA reads TGTGCCAGCAGCTGGAGGGGGGGCCGGGGCACTGAAGCTTTCTTT.

The chain links TRBV6-5 to TRBJ2-7; unclear D gene. CDR3 size: 14 residues. Germline assignment: CDR1 MNHEY and CDR2 SVGAGI. V was trimmed by 5 bases and J by 4 bases, leaving 15 bases between them. Written as DNA, the CDR3 is TGTGCCAGCAGTGCAAACTCACCTCCATACGAGCAGTACTTC. This gives the protein CASSANSPPYEQYF.

This CDR3 reads CASSLLGGVLLYNQPQHF. CDR3 in DNA: TGTGCCAGCAGTTTATTAGGGGGGGTCCTACTATACAATCAGCCCCAGCATTTT. The V and J genes are TRBV28 and TRBJ1-5; possible D gene TRBD1, 6 bases. The CDR3 totals 18 residues. Germline loops: CDR1 MDHEN, CDR2 SYDVKM. V lost 1 base, J lost 3 bases, and 19 bases lay in between.

Turning to this clone: This same CDR3 is encoded by further DNA sequences in the sample. The gene calls are TRBV28 and TRBJ2-7; 7 nucleotides match TRBD2. The length of the CDR3 is 14 residues. J was trimmed by 0 bases and V by 6 bases; bases with no gene match: 5. From germline, CDR1 is MDHEN and CDR2 SYDVKM. The CDR3 reads CASSPSGSSYEQYF. In nucleotides, the CDR3 is TGTGCCAGCAGCCCTAGCGGCAGCTCCTACGAGCAGTACTTC.

V is TRBV9 and J is TRBJ2-7; D is perhaps TRBD2 (5 bases). This CDR3 has 13 amino acids. CDR1 is SGDLS, CDR2 YYNGEE, per germline. Trimming left V 0 bases short and J 5 bases short, with 9 bases between. This chain's CDR3 is CASSVALDDEQYF. The CDR3 nucleotides are TGTGCCAGCAGCGTAGCACTAGATGACGAGCAGTACTTC.

Only a few counts were recorded for this clone. CDR3 sequence reads: CASSTRQAYEQYF. Here the CDR3 DNA reads TGCGCCAGCAGCACCCGACAGGCCTACGAGCAGTACTTC. This chain joins TRBV4-1 and TRBJ2-7; perhaps TRBD1 as D (6 bases). Per the germline V gene, CDR1 is MGHRA and CDR2 is YSYEKL. This CDR3 has 13 residues. Trimming shortened V by 5 bases and J by 2 bases, and 10 bases separated the two germline ends.

This clone was seen a handful of times. This chain uses TRBV28 with TRBJ2-7; a possible D gene is TRBD1 (6 bases). CDR3 length: 14 residues. From germline, CDR1 is MDHEN and CDR2 SYDVKM. With 5 bases removed from V and 6 bases from J, the gap between germline ends came to 17 bases. The CDR3 loop reads CASSPYTTGPEQYF. In DNA, the CDR3 is TGTGCCAGCAGTCCATACACAACAGGGCCCGAGCAGTACTTC.

The chain joins TRBV5-1 to TRBJ2-2; 11 bases align to TRBD2. The germline gives CDR1 SGHRS, CDR2 YFSETQ. The CDR3 length is 14 residues. J was trimmed by 9 bases and V by 4 bases; bases with no gene match: 5. As DNA, the CDR3 is TGCGCCAGCAGCCCCACTAGCGGGAGCCGGGAGCTGTTTTTT. Amino acid sequence: CASSPTSGSRELFF.

The chain carries TRBV5-1 and TRBJ2-3; 10 bases align to TRBD2. This CDR3 contains 15 residues. The V and J ends lost 4 bases and 4 bases, in that order; junction bases with no gene match: 6. Germline V lookup: CDR1 SGHRS, CDR2 YFSETQ. The CDR3 region has the DNA TGCGCCAGCAGCCCCCCTAGCGGGAGTTCAGATACGCAGTATTTT. Translating gives CASSPPSGSSDTQYF.

CDR3 DNA: TGTGCCAGCAGCTTCCAGACAGTTAACACTGAAGCTTTCTTT. Translation: CASSFQTVNTEAFF. The rearrangement joins TRBV9 to TRBJ1-1, with D maybe TRBD1 (5 bases). The V gene lost 4 bases and the J gene lost 2 bases, with 12 bases spanning the gap. Germline V gene data show CDR1 as SGDLS and CDR2 as YYNGEE. This CDR3 region has 14 residues. Variable domain in full (rest from reference TRBV9 and TRBJ1-1): DSGVTQTPKHLITATGQRVTLRCSPRSGDLSVYWYQQSLDQGLQFLIQYYNGEERAKGNILERFSAQQFPDLHSELNLSSLELGDSALYFCASSFQTVNTEAFFGQGTRLTVV.

The chain links TRBV6-1 to TRBJ2-1; D is perhaps TRBD1 (6 bases). Between the trimmed V and J ends, which lost 4 bases and 12 bases, there was a span of 19 bases. The V gene's germline CDR1 is MNHNS and CDR2 SASEGT. The CDR3 is 14 amino acids. CDR3 coding DNA: TGTGCCAGCAGTGGAGGGACAACCCCTGCGGGGCAGTTCTTC. Residues: CASSGGTTPAGQFF.

The genes are TRBV4-2 and TRBJ2-7, with 9 bases that match TRBD2. The germline V gene encodes CDR1 LGHNA and CDR2 YNFKEQ. The CDR3 runs 13 residues. V lost 4 bases to trimming and J lost 3 bases; unmatched junction nucleotides: 1. CDR3 DNA sequence: TGTGCCAGCAGCCCGACTAGCGGCTACGAGCAGTACTTC. Translating it yields CASSPTSGYEQYF.

The CDR3 DNA reads as TGTGCCAGCAGTTACTCGGGACAGGGATTAGAGACCCAGTACTTC. Residues: CASSYSGQGLETQYF. The chain couples TRBV6-5 to TRBJ2-5; 9 bases line up with TRBD1. V lost 0 bases to trimming and J lost 4 bases; unmatched junction nucleotides: 3. CDR1 and CDR2 (germline): MNHEY, SVGAGI. This CDR3 contains 15 residues.

In this sample, this clone turned up once. For the CDR3, the DNA is TGTGCCAGCAGCGTAGCAACGGGATACGGCTACGAGCAGTACTTC. This codes for CASSVATGYGYEQYF. The chain combines TRBV9 with TRBJ2-7, with D perhaps matching TRBD2 (5 bases). CDR3 size: 15 residues. Trimming removed 0 bases at V and 3 bases at J, with 13 bases between. Germline CDR1 SGDLS, CDR2 YYNGEE.

The chain has TRBV19 and TRBJ1-5; the D gene is possibly TRBD1 (6 bases). Germline V CDR1 and CDR2: LNHDA, SQIVND (reference sequence). The CDR3 consists of 14 residues. The germline V and J ends were trimmed by 8 bases and 5 bases, with 16 bases remaining between them. CDR3 amino acids: CASAWDTTDQPQHF. DNA of the CDR3: TGTGCCAGTGCCTGGGACACAACTGATCAGCCCCAGCATTTT. Supplemented by reference TRBV19 and TRBJ1-5, the full variable domain reads DGGITQSPKYLFRKEGQNVTLSCEQNLNHDAMYWYRQDPGQGLRLIYYSQIVNDFQKGDIAEGYSVSREKKESFPLTVTSAQKNPTAFYLCASAWDTTDQPQHFGDGTRLSIL.

The chain links TRBV7-9 to TRBJ1-1; D is possibly TRBD1 (6 bases). Germline V lookup: CDR1 SEHNR, CDR2 FQNEAQ (reference sequence). The V gene lost 4 bases and the J gene lost 5 bases, with 17 bases spanning the gap. This CDR3 region has 15 residues. The CDR3 sequence is CASSYPRGGQTEAFF. The CDR3 region has the DNA TGTGCCAGCAGCTACCCGCGGGGGGGCCAGACTGAAGCTTTCTTT.

The chain recombines TRBV30 with TRBJ1-5; 9 bases match TRBD1. V lost 4 bases, J lost 6 bases, and 7 bases stayed unmatched. Germline V CDR1 and CDR2: GTSNPN, SVGIG (reference sequence). The CDR3 spans 14 residues. The CDR3 loop reads CAWNTGGAGQPQHF. The CDR3 nucleotides read TGTGCCTGGAATACAGGGGGCGCAGGTCAGCCCCAGCATTTT.

This chain joins TRBV5-6 and TRBJ1-4, with 7 bases matching TRBD1. The CDR3 length is 14 residues. V lost 2 bases to trimming and J lost 4 bases; unmatched junction nucleotides: 2. Germline V gives CDR1 SGHDT, CDR2 YYEEEE. This chain's CDR3 is CASSFRGVNEKLFF. The CDR3 DNA reads TGTGCCAGCAGCTTCAGGGGGGTTAATGAAAAACTGTTTTTT.

This chain connects TRBV9 to TRBJ1-2; 7 bases are shared with TRBD1. The V gene end was trimmed by 4 bases and the J gene end by 6 bases; junction bases not matched to a gene: 6. Germline loops: CDR1 SGDLS, CDR2 YYNGEE. The CDR3 length is 13 residues. DNA of the CDR3: TGTGCCAGCAGCCTGGACAGGATAAATGGCTACACCTTC. This gives the protein CASSLDRINGYTF.

This rearrangement joins TRBV5-1 to TRBJ2-7; no clear D. V was trimmed by 4 bases and J by 3 bases, leaving 11 bases between them. The CDR3 totals 13 residues. Germline V CDR1 and CDR2: SGHRS, YFSETQ. CDR3 DNA sequence: TGCGCCAGCAGCAACGCAGGAAACTACGAGCAGTACTTC. Amino acid sequence: CASSNAGNYEQYF.

The gene calls are TRBV11-2 and TRBJ2-1, with TRBD2 matching 9 bases. Germline V lookup: CDR1 SGHAT, CDR2 FQNNGV. The trim removed 1 base at V and 3 bases at J, leaving 4 bases unmatched. The CDR3 extends over 16 amino acids. In DNA form, the CDR3 reads TGTGCCAGCAGCTTAGGGTCTAGCGGGAACTACAATGAGCAGTTCTTC. Translating it yields CASSLGSSGNYNEQFF.

The chain is built from TRBV7-2 and TRBJ2-3; 9 bases match TRBD1. CDR1 and CDR2 from the germline V gene are SGHTA and FQGNSA. Losses at the gene ends were 8 bases for V and 5 bases for J; bases not matched to a gene: 11. CDR3 size: 15 residues. Here the CDR3 reads CASALRDRARDTQYF. CDR3 coding DNA: TGTGCCAGCGCCCTCCGGGACAGGGCTAGAGATACGCAGTATTTT.

This clone was counted only a few times. The rearrangement joins TRBV5-6 to TRBJ2-5, with 7 positions matching TRBD1. V was pared by 2 bases and J by 2 bases, with 3 bases of the junction left unmatched. The CDR3 covers 14 residues. Germline V CDR1 and CDR2: SGHDT, YYEEEE. Written as DNA, the CDR3 is TGTGCCAGCAGCTTCCCGGGACAGCAAGAGACCCAGTACTTC. This translates into CASSFPGQQETQYF.

The V gene is TRBV9, the J gene TRBJ2-1, with 9 bases that match TRBD1. Germline V gives CDR1 SGDLS, CDR2 YYNGEE. This CDR3 has 16 residues. J was trimmed by 3 bases and V by 0 bases; bases with no gene match: 4. The CDR3 DNA follows: TGTGCCAGCAGCGTAGAAGGACAGGGGCACTACAATGAGCAGTTCTTC. Its translation: CASSVEGQGHYNEQFF.

This clone was observed once. V usage is TRBV29-1 and J usage is TRBJ2-5; perhaps TRBD1 as D (5 bases). The J call is in doubt because the DNA end fits TRBJ2-7 better. The CDR3 has 15 residues. Germline CDR1 and CDR2: SQVTM and ANQGSEA. DNA for the CDR3: TGCAGCGTTGAAGCAGGGTCCAGGGCTCGTTACGAGCAGTACTTC. Encoded protein: CSVEAGSRARYEQYF.